This T cell receptor beta chain is drawn from a study of control samples from healthy donors and cancer patients (dated by TCRdb to about 2020). Libraries came from the immunoSEQ multiplex PCR assay. The source is immuneACCESS, and TCRdb retained only in-frame sequences with V and J called. Part of the clones is not carried over; for the studies checked, unresolved V genes explain less than half of this, and the remainder is unexplained. The sample data list about 130,000 clones, and 85% to 95% of these were observed just once. Roughly 8.7% of the sample is held by the ten biggest clonotypes. The germline V gene (reference sequence) supplies CDR1 LNHDA and CDR2 SQIVND. Between the V and J ends, shortened by 7 bases and 5 bases respectively, the junction contains 11 bases. The CDR3, cysteine through phenylalanine, is 12 amino acids long. Only the CDR3 part of the read is kept: 36 bases, read in frame from the first base.

Concerning this clone: The antigen it recognizes is unknown. The input lacks base qualities; no much larger clone sits a single base away.

The sample consisted of blood. This TCR derives from a man aged 18 to 30 in good health. The sequence links TRBV19 to TRBJ2-5, with no confidently assigned D gene. The bases are TGTGCCAGTACTGATGGGTCGGAGACCCAGTACTTC. It translates as CASTDGSETQYF.